Sequencing of this T cell receptor beta chain was carried out in a study of cytomegalovirus exposure and HLA in healthy donors. Across the whole study: Of the donors genotyped, several hundred in all, 80% to 85% fell in the Caucasian-associated ancestry cluster.

This clone came up once. PCR amplification relied on 60 Vbeta primers (plus 13 Jbeta primers). In the original processing: Around 11 million shared chains were among about 80 million unique TCR beta chains counted in a later analysis. Here immunoSEQ multiplex PCR was the method, and the copy in TCRdb shows in-frame clones only, minus some. For V, J and clone size, that table is used; D and trimming come from the DNA. Seen here are roughly 200,000 clones, around 83% observed once, and the top ten hold 1.6%. The clonotype comes from a man aged 50 to 59 in good health and CMV-seronegative. The sequenced sample consisted of PBMCs.

CDR3 amino acids: CASMETTYNEQFF. The CDR3 nucleotides read TGTGCCAGCATGGAGACCACCTACAATGAGCAGTTCTTC. This chain links TRBV2 with TRBJ2-1, with no clear D. V was cut by 7 bases and J by 2 bases, with 9 bases left in between. Germline CDR1 reads SNHLY; CDR2 reads FYNNEI. The CDR3 length is 13 residues.